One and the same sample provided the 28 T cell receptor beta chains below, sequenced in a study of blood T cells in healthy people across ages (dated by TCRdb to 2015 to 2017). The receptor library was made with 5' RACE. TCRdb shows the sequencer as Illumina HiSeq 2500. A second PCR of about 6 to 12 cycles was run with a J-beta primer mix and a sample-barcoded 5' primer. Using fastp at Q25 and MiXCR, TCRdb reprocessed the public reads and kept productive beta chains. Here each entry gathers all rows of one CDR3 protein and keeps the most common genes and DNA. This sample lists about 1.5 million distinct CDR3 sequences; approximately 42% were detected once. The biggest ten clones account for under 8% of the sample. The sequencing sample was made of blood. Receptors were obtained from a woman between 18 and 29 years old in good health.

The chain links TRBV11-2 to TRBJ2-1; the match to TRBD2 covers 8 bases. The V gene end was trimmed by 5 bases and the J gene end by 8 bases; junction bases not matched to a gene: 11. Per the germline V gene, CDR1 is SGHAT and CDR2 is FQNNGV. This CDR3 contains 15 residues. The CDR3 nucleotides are TGTGCCAGCAGCCCGGGGAGCGGGAGTATTGATGAGCAGTTCTTC. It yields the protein CASSPGSGSIDEQFF. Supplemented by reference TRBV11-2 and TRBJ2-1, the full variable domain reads EAGVAQSPRYKIIEKRQSVAFWCNPISGHATLYWYQQILGQGPKLLIQFQNNGVVDDSQLPKDRFSAERLKGVDSTLKIQPAKLEDSAVYLCASSPGSGSIDEQFFGPGTRLTVL.

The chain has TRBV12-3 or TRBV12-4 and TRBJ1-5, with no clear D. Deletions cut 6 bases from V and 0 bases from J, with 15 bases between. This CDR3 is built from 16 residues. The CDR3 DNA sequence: TGTGCCAGCAGCCCAGACGGCGGTCTTAGCAATCAGCCCCAGCATTTT. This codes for CASSPDGGLSNQPQHF.

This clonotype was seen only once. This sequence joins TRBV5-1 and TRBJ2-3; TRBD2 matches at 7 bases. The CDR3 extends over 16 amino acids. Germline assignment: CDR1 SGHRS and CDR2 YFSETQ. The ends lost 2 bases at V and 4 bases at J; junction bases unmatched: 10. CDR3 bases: TGCGCCAGCAGCTTACCCCGGGACTATGGTCCAGATACGCAGTATTTT. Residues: CASSLPRDYGPDTQYF.

The CDR3 loop reads CASSPIGTSYEQYF. In DNA form, the CDR3 reads TGCGCCAGCAGCCCAATAGGGACTAGCTACGAGCAGTACTTC. The rearrangement joins TRBV4-1 to TRBJ2-5; 8 nucleotides line up with TRBD2. The assigned J gene may be wrong: the sequence end matches TRBJ2-7 better. CDR1 and CDR2 from the germline V gene are MGHRA and YSYEKL. The CDR3 length is 14 residues.

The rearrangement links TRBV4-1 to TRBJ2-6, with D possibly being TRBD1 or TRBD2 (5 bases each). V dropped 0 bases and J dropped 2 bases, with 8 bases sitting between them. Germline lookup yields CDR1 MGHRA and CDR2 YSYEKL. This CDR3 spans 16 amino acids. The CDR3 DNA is TGCGCCAGCAGCCAAGAGGGGACCCCTGGGGCCAACGTCCTGACTTTC. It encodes CASSQEGTPGANVLTF.

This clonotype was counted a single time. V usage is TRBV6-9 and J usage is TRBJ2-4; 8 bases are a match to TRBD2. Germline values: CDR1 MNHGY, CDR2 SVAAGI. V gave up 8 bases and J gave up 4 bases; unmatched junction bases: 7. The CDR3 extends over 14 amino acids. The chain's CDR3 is CASRGRGGKNIQYF. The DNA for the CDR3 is TGTGCCAGCCGCGGTCGGGGGGGGAAAAACATTCAGTACTTC.

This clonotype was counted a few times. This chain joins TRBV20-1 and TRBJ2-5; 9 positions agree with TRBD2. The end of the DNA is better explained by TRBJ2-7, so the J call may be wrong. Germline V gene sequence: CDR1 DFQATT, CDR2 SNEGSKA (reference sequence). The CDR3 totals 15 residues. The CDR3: CSAPSGREGQYEQYF. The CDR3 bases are TGCAGTGCCCCTTCGGGGCGGGAGGGCCAGTACGAGCAGTACTTC.

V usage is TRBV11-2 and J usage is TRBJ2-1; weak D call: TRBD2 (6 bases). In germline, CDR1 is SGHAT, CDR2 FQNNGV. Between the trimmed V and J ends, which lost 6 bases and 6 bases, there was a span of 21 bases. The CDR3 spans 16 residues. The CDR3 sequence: CASSPASARGSNEQFF. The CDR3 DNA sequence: TGTGCCAGCAGTCCTGCTAGCGCCCGAGGGAGCAATGAGCAGTTCTTC. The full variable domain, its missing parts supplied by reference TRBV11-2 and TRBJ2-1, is EAGVAQSPRYKIIEKRQSVAFWCNPISGHATLYWYQQILGQGPKLLIQFQNNGVVDDSQLPKDRFSAERLKGVDSTLKIQPAKLEDSAVYLCASSPASARGSNEQFFGPGTRLTVL.

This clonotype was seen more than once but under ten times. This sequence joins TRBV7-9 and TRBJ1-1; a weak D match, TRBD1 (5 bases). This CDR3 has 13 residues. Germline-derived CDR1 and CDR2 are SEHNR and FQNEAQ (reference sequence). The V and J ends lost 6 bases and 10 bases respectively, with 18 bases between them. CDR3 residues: CASSRDGVGAAFF. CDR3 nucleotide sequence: TGTGCCAGCAGTCGGGACGGGGTTGGCGCAGCTTTCTTT.

The CDR3 reads CSARDLSGQEGVGETQYF. CDR3 in DNA: TGCAGTGCTAGAGATCTAAGCGGGCAGGAGGGGGTCGGGGAGACCCAGTACTTC. The chain links TRBV20-1 to TRBJ2-7; D possibly matches TRBD1 or TRBD2 (6 bases each). The J call may not be correct, given that the DNA end is closer to TRBJ2-5. The CDR3 sequence is 18 residues long. The germline CDR1 and CDR2 sequences are DFQATT and SNEGSKA (reference sequence).

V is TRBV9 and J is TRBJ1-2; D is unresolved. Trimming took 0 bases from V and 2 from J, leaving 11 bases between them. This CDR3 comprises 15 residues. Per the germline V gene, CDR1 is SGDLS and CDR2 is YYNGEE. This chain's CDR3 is CASSVDGQQNYGYTF. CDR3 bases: TGTGCCAGCAGCGTAGATGGTCAGCAGAACTATGGCTACACCTTC.

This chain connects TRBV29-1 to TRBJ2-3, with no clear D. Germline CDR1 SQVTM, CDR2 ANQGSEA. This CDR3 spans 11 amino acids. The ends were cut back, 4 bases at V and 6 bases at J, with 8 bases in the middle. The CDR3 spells CSVAHRDTQYF. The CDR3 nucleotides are TGCAGCGTTGCGCATCGGGATACGCAGTATTTT.

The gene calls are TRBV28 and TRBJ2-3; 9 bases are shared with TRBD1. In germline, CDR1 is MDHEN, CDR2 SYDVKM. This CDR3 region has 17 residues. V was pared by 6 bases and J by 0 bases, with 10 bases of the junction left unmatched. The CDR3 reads CASSPGTGLPSTDTQYF. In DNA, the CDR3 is TGTGCCAGCAGCCCTGGGACAGGGCTACCGAGCACAGATACGCAGTATTTT. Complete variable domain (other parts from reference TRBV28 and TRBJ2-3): DVKVTQSSRYLVKRTGEKVFLECVQDMDHENMFWYRQDPGLGLRLIYFSYDVKMKEKGDIPEGYSVSREKKERFSLILESASTNQTSMYLCASSPGTGLPSTDTQYFGPGTRLTVL.

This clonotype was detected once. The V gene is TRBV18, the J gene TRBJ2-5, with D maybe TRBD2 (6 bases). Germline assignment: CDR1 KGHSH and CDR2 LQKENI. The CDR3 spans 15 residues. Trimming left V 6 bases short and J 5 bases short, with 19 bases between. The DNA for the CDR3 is TGTGCCAGCTCCCCCGGGGGAACGACCTCGGAGACCCAGTACTTC. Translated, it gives CASSPGGTTSETQYF.

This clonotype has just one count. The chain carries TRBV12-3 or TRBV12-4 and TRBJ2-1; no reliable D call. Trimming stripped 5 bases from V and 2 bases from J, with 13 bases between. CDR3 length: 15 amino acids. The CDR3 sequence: CASSPRPKPYNEQFF. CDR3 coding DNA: TGTGCCAGCAGTCCCCGACCAAAACCCTACAATGAGCAGTTCTTC.

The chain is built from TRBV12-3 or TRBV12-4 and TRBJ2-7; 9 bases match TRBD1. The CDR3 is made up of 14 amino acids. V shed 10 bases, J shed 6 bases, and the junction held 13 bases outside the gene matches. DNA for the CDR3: TGTGCCAACAGCGTGGGGACAGGGACTTCCGAGCAGTACTTC. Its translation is CANSVGTGTSEQYF.

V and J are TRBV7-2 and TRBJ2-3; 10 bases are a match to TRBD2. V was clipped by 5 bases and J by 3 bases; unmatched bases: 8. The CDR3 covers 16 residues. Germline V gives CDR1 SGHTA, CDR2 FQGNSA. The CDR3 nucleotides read TGTGCCAGCAGCGCTCTAGCGGGGGTAGGGACAGATACGCAGTATTTT. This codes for CASSALAGVGTDTQYF.

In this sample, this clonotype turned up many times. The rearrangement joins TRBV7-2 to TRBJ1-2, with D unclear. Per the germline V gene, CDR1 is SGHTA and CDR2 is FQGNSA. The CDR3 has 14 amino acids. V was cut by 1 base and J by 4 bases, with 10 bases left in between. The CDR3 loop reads CASSLDRGFYGYTF. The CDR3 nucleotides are TGTGCCAGCAGCTTAGACCGCGGCTTCTATGGCTACACCTTC.

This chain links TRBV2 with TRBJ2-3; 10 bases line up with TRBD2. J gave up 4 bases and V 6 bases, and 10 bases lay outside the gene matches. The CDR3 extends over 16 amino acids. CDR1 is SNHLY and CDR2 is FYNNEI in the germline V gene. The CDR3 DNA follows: TGTGCCAGCAGAGCCGGGACTAGCGTCGCGGCAGATACGCAGTATTTT. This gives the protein CASRAGTSVAADTQYF.

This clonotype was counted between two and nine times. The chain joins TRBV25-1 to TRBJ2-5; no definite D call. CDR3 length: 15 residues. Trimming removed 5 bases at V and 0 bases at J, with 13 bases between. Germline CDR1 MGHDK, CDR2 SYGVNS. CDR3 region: CASSSASPYQETQYF. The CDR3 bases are TGTGCCAGCAGTTCAGCCTCACCCTACCAAGAGACCCAGTACTTC.

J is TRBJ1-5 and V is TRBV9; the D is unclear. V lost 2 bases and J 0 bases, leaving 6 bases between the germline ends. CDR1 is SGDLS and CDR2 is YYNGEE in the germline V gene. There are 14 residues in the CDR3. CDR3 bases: TGTGCCAGCAGCGTTACAAATAGCAATCAGCCCCAGCATTTT. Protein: CASSVTNSNQPQHF.

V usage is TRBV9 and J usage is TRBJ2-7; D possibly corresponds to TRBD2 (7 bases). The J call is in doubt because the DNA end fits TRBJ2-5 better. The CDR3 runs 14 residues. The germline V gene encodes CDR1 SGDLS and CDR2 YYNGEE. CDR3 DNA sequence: TGTGCCAGCAGCCCCTGGGGAGGGGGGAAGACCCAGTACTTC. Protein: CASSPWGGGKTQYF.

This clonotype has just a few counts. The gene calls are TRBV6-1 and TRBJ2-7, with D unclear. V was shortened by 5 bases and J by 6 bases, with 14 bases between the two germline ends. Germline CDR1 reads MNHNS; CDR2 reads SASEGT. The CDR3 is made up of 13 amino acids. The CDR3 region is CASSSYDRTEQYF. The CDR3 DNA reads TGTGCCAGCAGTTCATACGACCGAACCGAGCAGTACTTC.

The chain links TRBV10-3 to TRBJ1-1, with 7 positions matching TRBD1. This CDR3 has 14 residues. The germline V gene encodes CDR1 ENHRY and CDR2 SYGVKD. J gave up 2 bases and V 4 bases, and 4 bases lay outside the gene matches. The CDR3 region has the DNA TGTGCCATCAGTGGGGGACAGACCAACACTGAAGCTTTCTTT. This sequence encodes CAISGGQTNTEAFF.

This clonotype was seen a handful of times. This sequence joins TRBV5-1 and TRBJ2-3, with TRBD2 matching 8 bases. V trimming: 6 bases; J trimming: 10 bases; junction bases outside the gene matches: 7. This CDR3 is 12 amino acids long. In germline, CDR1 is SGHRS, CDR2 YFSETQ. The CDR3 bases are TGCGCCAGCATCGGCGCGGGAGGTGCGCAGTATTTT. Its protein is CASIGAGGAQYF.

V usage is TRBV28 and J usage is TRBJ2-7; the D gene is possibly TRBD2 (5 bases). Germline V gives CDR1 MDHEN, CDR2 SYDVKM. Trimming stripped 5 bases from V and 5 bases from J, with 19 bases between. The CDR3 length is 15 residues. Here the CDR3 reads CASSPNPLRGDEQYF. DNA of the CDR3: TGTGCCAGCAGTCCCAACCCCTTACGGGGTGACGAGCAGTACTTC.

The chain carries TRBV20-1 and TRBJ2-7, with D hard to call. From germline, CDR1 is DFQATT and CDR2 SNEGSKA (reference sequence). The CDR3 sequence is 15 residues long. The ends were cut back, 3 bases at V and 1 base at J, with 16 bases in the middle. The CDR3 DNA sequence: TGCAGTGCTAGTCGCCTTGGAGAGTCGTCCTACGAGCAGTACTTC. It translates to CSASRLGESSYEQYF.

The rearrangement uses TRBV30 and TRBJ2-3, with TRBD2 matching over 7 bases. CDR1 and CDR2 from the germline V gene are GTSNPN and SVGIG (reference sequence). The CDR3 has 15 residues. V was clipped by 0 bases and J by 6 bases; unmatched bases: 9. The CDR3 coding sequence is TGTGCCTGGAGTGTCCGGTCGGGAGGTGCGGATACGCAGTATTTT. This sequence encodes CAWSVRSGGADTQYF.